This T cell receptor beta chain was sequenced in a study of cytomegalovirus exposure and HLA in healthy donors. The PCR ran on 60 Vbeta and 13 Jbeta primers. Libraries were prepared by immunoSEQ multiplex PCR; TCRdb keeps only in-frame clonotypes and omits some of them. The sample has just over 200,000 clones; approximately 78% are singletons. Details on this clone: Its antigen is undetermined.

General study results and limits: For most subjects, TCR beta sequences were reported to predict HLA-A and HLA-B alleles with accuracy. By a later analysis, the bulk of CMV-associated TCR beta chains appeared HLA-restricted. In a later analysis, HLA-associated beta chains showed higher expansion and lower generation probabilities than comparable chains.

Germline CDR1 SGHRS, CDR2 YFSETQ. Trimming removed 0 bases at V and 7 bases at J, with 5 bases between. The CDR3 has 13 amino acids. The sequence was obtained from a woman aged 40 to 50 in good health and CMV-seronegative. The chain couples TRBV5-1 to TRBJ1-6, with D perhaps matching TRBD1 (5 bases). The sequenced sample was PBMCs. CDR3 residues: CASSLGGNSPLHF. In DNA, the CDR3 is TGCGCCAGCAGCTTGGGGGGCAATTCACCCCTCCACTTT.